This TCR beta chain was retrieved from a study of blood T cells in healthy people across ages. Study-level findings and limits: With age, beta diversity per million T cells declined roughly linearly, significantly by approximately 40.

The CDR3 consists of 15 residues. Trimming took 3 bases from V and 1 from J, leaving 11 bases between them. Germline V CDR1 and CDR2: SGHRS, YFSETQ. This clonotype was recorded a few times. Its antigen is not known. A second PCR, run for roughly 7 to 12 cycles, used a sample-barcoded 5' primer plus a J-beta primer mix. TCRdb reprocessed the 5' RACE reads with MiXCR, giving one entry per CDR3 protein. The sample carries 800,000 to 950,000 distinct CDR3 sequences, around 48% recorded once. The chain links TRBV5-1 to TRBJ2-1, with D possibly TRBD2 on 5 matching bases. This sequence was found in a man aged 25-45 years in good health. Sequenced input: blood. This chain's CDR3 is CASSSTPGSYNEQFF. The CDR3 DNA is TGCGCCAGCAGCTCTACGCCGGGATCCTACAATGAGCAGTTCTTC.